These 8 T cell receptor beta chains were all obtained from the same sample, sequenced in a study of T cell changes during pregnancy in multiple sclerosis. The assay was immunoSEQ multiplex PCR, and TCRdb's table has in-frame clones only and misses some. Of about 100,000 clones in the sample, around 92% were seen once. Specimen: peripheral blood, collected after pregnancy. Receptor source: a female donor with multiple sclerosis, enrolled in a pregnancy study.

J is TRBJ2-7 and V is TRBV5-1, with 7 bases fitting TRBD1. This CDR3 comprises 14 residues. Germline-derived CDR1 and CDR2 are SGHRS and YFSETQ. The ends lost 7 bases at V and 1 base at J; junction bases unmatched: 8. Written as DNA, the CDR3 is TGCGCCAGCGGAAAACAGGGGCTATCCTACGAGCAGTACTTC. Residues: CASGKQGLSYEQYF.

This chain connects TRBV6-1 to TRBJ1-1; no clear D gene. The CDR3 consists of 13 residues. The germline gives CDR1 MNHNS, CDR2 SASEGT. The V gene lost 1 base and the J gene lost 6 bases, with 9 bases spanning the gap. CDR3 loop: CASSEEEFAEAFF. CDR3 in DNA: TGTGCCAGCAGTGAAGAGGAGTTCGCTGAAGCTTTCTTT.

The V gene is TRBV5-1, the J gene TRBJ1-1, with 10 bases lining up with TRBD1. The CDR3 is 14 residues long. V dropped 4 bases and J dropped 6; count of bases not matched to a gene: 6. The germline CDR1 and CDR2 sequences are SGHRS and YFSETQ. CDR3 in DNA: TGCGCCAGCAGCCCTCGACAGGGGGCGGCTGAAGCTTTCTTT. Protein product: CASSPRQGAAEAFF.

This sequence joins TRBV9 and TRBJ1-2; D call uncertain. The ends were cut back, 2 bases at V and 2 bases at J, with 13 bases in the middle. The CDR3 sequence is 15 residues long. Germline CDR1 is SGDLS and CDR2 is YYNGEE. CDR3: CASSVAPFENYGYTF. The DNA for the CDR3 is TGTGCCAGCAGCGTGGCCCCTTTTGAAAACTATGGCTACACCTTC. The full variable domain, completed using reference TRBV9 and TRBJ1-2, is DSGVTQTPKHLITATGQRVTLRCSPRSGDLSVYWYQQSLDQGLQFLIQYYNGEERAKGNILERFSAQQFPDLHSELNLSSLELGDSALYFCASSVAPFENYGYTFGSGTRLTVV.

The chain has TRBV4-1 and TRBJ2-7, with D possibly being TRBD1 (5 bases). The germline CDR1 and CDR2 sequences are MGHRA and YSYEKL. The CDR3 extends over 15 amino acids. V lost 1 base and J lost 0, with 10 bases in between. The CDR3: CASSQADTSSYEQYF. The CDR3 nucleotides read TGCGCCAGCAGCCAAGCGGACACGAGCTCCTACGAGCAGTACTTC.

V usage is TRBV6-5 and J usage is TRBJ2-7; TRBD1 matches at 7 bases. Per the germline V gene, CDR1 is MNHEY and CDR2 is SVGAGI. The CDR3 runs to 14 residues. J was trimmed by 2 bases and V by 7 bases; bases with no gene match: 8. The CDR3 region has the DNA TGTGCCAGCACCCCTTTACAGGGGACCTACGAGCAGTACTTC. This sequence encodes CASTPLQGTYEQYF.

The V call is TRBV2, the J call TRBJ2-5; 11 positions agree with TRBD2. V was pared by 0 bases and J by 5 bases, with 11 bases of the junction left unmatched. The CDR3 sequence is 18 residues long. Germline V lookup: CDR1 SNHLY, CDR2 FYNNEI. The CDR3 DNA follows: TGTGCCAGCAGTGAAGCCCGGATGACTAGCGGGGCTGTTGAGACCCAGTACTTC. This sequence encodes CASSEARMTSGAVETQYF.

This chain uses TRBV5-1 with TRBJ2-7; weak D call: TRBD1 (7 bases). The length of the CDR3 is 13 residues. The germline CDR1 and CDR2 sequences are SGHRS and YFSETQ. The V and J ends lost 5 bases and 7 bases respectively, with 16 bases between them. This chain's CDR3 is CASRAGGRGEQYF. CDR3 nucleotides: TGCGCCAGCAGAGCAGGGGGGAGAGGGGAGCAGTACTTC. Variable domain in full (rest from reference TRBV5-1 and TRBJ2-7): KAGVTQTPRYLIKTRGQQVTLSCSPISGHRSVSWYQQTPGQGLQFLFEYFSETQRNKGNFPGRFSGRQFSNSRSEMNVSTLELGDSALYLCASRAGGRGEQYFGPGTRLTVT.